One and the same sample provided the 31 T cell receptor beta chains below, sequenced in a study of regulatory T cells in long-lasting Graves disease. Time point: persistent/refractory GD, antithyroid drugs over 5 years with positive TRAb. PBMCs provided the RNA from which the TCR library was made. Both iRepertoire HTBI primers and Arm-PCR of CDR3 regions were used to build the TCR beta libraries. TCRdb reanalysed the multiplex PCR reads using MiXCR and keeps one entry per CDR3 protein. This sample has over 450,000 distinct CDR3 sequences, with 20% to 25% found just once. Sequencing used peripheral blood mononuclear cells (PBMCs), obtained when the disease was refractory, from a patient treated with antithyroid drugs. These TCRs come from a female donor with Graves disease.

Ten or more counts support this clonotype. The chain recombines TRBV2 with TRBJ2-5; TRBD1 matches 8 bases. Trimming cost V 8 bases and J 2 bases; bases outside gene matches: 7. Germline CDR1 and CDR2: SNHLY and FYNNEI. The CDR3 extends over 14 amino acids. The CDR3 loop is CASSSRTGQETQYF. CDR3 DNA sequence: TGTGCCAGCTCCAGCCGGACAGGGCAAGAGACCCAGTACTTC.

This clonotype was seen more than once but under ten times. This chain links TRBV30 with TRBJ2-1, with 9 bases aligning to TRBD1. Germline CDR1 reads GTSNPN; CDR2 reads SVGIG (reference sequence). The J segment lost 3 bases and the V segment lost 2 bases, leaving 2 bases of the junction unmatched. The CDR3 consists of 14 residues. In DNA, the CDR3 is TGTGCCTGGAGTCCGGGACAGGGCTACAATGAGCAGTTCTTC. This gives the protein CAWSPGQGYNEQFF.

J is TRBJ2-1 and V is TRBV28; D is possibly TRBD1 (6 bases). Trimming pared 5 bases from V and 7 bases from J, leaving 15 bases between. CDR3 length: 14 amino acids. CDR1 and CDR2 (germline): MDHEN, SYDVKM. The CDR3 nucleotides read TGTGCCAGCAGTGAACAGGGCTTGGGGAATGAGCAGTTCTTC. Its translation: CASSEQGLGNEQFF. Supplemented by reference TRBV28 and TRBJ2-1, the full variable domain reads DVKVTQSSRYLVKRTGEKVFLECVQDMDHENMFWYRQDPGLGLRLIYFSYDVKMKEKGDIPEGYSVSREKKERFSLILESASTNQTSMYLCASSEQGLGNEQFFGPGTRLTVL.

This clonotype has just a few counts. The chain uses TRBV28 and TRBJ2-1; TRBD2 aligns across 9 bases. The CDR3 has 16 residues. Germline loops: CDR1 MDHEN, CDR2 SYDVKM. V lost 5 bases to trimming and J lost 9 bases; unmatched junction nucleotides: 14. The CDR3 DNA reads as TGTGCCAGCAGTCCACCTCGGGCGGGGGGGCATGGTGAGCAGTTCTTC. Residues: CASSPPRAGGHGEQFF.

This clonotype was seen at least ten times. The chain couples TRBV10-3 to TRBJ1-1; 7 positions match TRBD1. Germline values: CDR1 ENHRY, CDR2 SYGVKD. The CDR3 sequence is 15 residues long. After removal of 6 bases from V and 3 bases from J, the junction contained 10 bases not matched to a gene. This CDR3 is CAISSQSTGDTEAFF. CDR3 coding DNA: TGTGCCATCAGCAGCCAATCTACAGGGGACACTGAAGCTTTCTTT.

In this sample, this clonotype turned up many times. Lacking the conserved final phenylalanine or tryptophan, this CDR3 likely reflects a read error. The DNA is omitted, as the CDR3 cannot be located on it reliably, and the CDR3 follows TCRdb's listing. The CDR3 spells CAWSPGHLLNL. The V and J genes are TRBV30 and TRBJ1-1; TRBD1, the D gene given by the table, was not confirmed from the DNA. The CDR3 spans 11 residues, counting both ends. Germline CDR1 and CDR2: GTSNPN and SVGIG (reference sequence).

Many counts were recorded for this clonotype. V and J are TRBV11-2 and TRBJ1-2; D unclear. V was cut by 0 bases and J by 13 bases, with 12 bases left in between. Germline V CDR1 and CDR2: SGHAT, FQNNGV. The CDR3 totals 12 residues. CDR3 DNA: TGTGCCAGCAGCTTAGAAACGGTCGACCTCACCTTC. It specifies CASSLETVDLTF. Combining the CDR3 with reference TRBV11-2 and TRBJ1-2 gives the whole variable domain EAGVAQSPRYKIIEKRQSVAFWCNPISGHATLYWYQQILGQGPKLLIQFQNNGVVDDSQLPKDRFSAERLKGVDSTLKIQPAKLEDSAVYLCASSLETVDLTFGSGTRLTVV.

This clonotype was seen ten or more times. The J gene is TRBJ1-5, the V gene TRBV6-9, with 7 positions matching TRBD1. The CDR3 loop spans 19 amino acids. The germline gives CDR1 MNHGY, CDR2 SVAAGI. V was pared by 3 bases and J by 4 bases, with 18 bases of the junction left unmatched. CDR3: CASSYEASTRDSTNQPQHF. As DNA, the CDR3 is TGTGCCAGCAGTTACGAGGCCTCGACTCGGGACAGCACTAATCAGCCCCAGCATTTT.

This clonotype has more than one count but fewer than ten. The chain has TRBV7-9 and TRBJ1-2; the match to TRBD1 covers 7 bases. V shed 2 bases and J 2 bases; nucleotides not matched to a gene: 8. In germline, CDR1 is SEHNR, CDR2 FQNEAQ (reference sequence). There are 16 residues in the CDR3. DNA for the CDR3: TGTGCCAGCAGCTTACGAGGGGGCGAAGGGAACTATGGCTACACCTTC. This sequence encodes CASSLRGGEGNYGYTF.

This clonotype came up a few times. The chain carries TRBV7-9 and TRBJ1-4, with D hard to call. The CDR3 consists of 15 residues. V was shortened by 6 bases and J by 7 bases, with 18 bases between the two germline ends. Germline-derived CDR1 and CDR2 are SEHNR and FQNEAQ (reference sequence). The CDR3 loop is CASSHSLRSGEKLFF. In DNA form, the CDR3 reads TGTGCCAGCAGTCACAGCCTACGATCTGGTGAAAAACTGTTTTTT.

The sample holds a few counts of this clonotype. The rearrangement uses TRBV27 and TRBJ2-7, with no clear D. From germline, CDR1 is MNHEY and CDR2 SMNVEV (reference sequence). This CDR3 contains 12 residues. The V end was cut by 4 bases, the J end by 1 base, with 5 bases between. The CDR3 DNA reads TGTGCCAGCAGTTCCAAGTCCTACGAGCAGTACTTC. It yields the protein CASSSKSYEQYF.

This chain connects TRBV29-1 to TRBJ1-4; maybe TRBD1 (6 bases). Germline lookup yields CDR1 SQVTM and CDR2 ANQGSEA. The CDR3 is 15 residues long. V was cut by 5 bases and J by 0 bases, with 13 bases left in between. The CDR3 loop reads CSVTGTFATNEKLFF. CDR3 bases: TGCAGCGTTACAGGGACCTTTGCAACTAATGAAAAACTGTTTTTT.

With regard to this clonotype: The junction departs from the called germline gene at one end, perhaps through a read error. The V and J genes are TRBV28 and TRBJ1-2, with 9 positions matching TRBD1. Germline assignment: CDR1 MDHEN and CDR2 SYDVKM. The length of the CDR3 is 16 residues. The CDR3 sequence: CASSLLRDRVDYGHTF. CDR3 coding DNA: TGTGCCAGCAGTCTGCTCCGGGACAGGGTAGACTATGGCCACACCTTC.

At least ten counts were recorded for this clonotype. The chain carries TRBV20-1 and TRBJ2-5, with no clear D. The V gene lost 7 bases and the J gene lost 5 bases, with 11 bases spanning the gap. The CDR3 is made up of 11 amino acids. The germline V gene encodes CDR1 DFQATT and CDR2 SNEGSKA (reference sequence). DNA for the CDR3: TGCAGTGTTGGCGGTATGGAGACCCAGTACTTC. This codes for CSVGGMETQYF.

V and J are TRBV6-5 and TRBJ2-6, with 7 bases fitting TRBD1. Looked up from germline, CDR1 is MNHEY and CDR2 is SVGAGI. CDR3 length: 18 residues. V was clipped by 1 base and J by 2 bases; unmatched bases: 8. The chain's CDR3 is CASSYLRQGRAGANVLTF. Written as DNA, the CDR3 is TGTGCCAGCAGTTACTTACGACAGGGACGGGCTGGGGCCAACGTCCTGACTTTC.

The table lists this clonotype with many counts. The rearrangement joins TRBV6-5 to TRBJ1-4; possibly TRBD1 for D (6 bases). V gave up 4 bases and J gave up 7 bases, with 16 bases separating them. There are 15 residues in the CDR3. Germline-derived CDR1 and CDR2 are MNHEY and SVGAGI. The CDR3 loop is CASSSSGGGGEKLFF. For the CDR3, the DNA is TGTGCCAGCAGTTCCAGCGGAGGGGGTGGTGAAAAACTGTTTTTT.

This clonotype was observed many times. The chain carries TRBV25-1 and TRBJ1-1, with 9 bases matching TRBD1. Germline values: CDR1 MGHDK, CDR2 SYGVNS. V gave up 4 bases and J gave up 7 bases; unmatched junction bases: 7. The CDR3 is 14 residues long. CDR3 coding DNA: TGTGCCAGCAGTGTTCGACAGGGGGGGGTTGAAGCTTTCTTT. It encodes CASSVRQGGVEAFF. Combining the CDR3 with reference TRBV25-1 and TRBJ1-1 gives the whole variable domain EADIYQTPRYLVIGTGKKITLECSQTMGHDKMYWYQQDPGMELHLIHYSYGVNSTEKGDLSSESTVSRIRTEHFPLTLESARPSHTSQYLCASSVRQGGVEAFFGQGTRLTVV.

This clonotype was detected a few times. The CDR3 DNA reads TGTGCCAGCAGCCGAGGACAGCGTCTGAACACTGAAGCTTTCTTT. Amino acid sequence: CASSRGQRLNTEAFF. This chain links TRBV5-6 with TRBJ1-1; D might be TRBD1 (6 bases). The V and J ends lost 4 bases and 0 bases respectively, with 13 bases between them. The CDR3 covers 15 residues. The germline V gene encodes CDR1 SGHDT and CDR2 YYEEEE.

The chain couples TRBV20-1 to TRBJ2-3, with a possible D match to TRBD2 (5 bases). With 2 bases removed from V and 6 bases from J, the gap between germline ends came to 12 bases. CDR1 is DFQATT, CDR2 SNEGSKA, per germline (reference sequence). This CDR3 has 13 residues. In DNA, the CDR3 is TGCAGTGCTAGAACCTCTAAGCGGGATACGCAGTATTTT. Its protein is CSARTSKRDTQYF.

This clonotype was observed at least ten times. V and J are TRBV2 and TRBJ1-4; TRBD1 agrees at 10 bases. The germline CDR1 and CDR2 sequences are SNHLY and FYNNEI. V shed 3 bases and J 6 bases; nucleotides not matched to a gene: 7. The CDR3 is 16 residues long. The CDR3 DNA reads as TGTGCCAGCAGTGAGACAAGACAGGGGGCTTATGAAAAACTGTTTTTT. It is translated as CASSETRQGAYEKLFF.

The gene calls are TRBV30 and TRBJ2-7; 10 bases line up with TRBD2. The CDR3 loop spans 16 amino acids. Losses at the gene ends were 1 base for V and 3 bases for J; bases not matched to a gene: 9. CDR1 and CDR2 from the germline V gene are GTSNPN and SVGIG (reference sequence). This CDR3 reads CAWSAASGGRLYEQYF. CDR3 sequence (DNA): TGTGCCTGGAGTGCGGCTAGCGGGGGCCGACTCTACGAGCAGTACTTC. The variable domain in full, with the rest retrieved from reference TRBV30 and TRBJ2-7, is SQTIHQWPATLVQPVGSPLSLECTVEGTSNPNLYWYRQAAGRGLQLLFYSVGIGQISSEVPQNLSASRPQDRQFILSSKKLLLSDSGFYLCAWSAASGGRLYEQYFGPGTRLTVT.

The rearrangement links TRBV4-3 to TRBJ1-2; the D gene is possibly TRBD1 (5 bases). CDR3 length equals 16 residues. The germline V and J ends were trimmed by 0 bases and 6 bases, with 17 bases remaining between them. Germline CDR1 and CDR2: LGHNA and YSLEER. The CDR3 region has the DNA TGCGCCAGCAGCCAAGAACGAGTATCTACAGGCCATGGCTACACCTTC. Protein: CASSQERVSTGHGYTF.

This clonotype showed up many times. This chain links TRBV3-1 with TRBJ2-5; 13 bases align to TRBD2. CDR3 length: 17 residues. Looked up from germline, CDR1 is LGHDT and CDR2 is YNNKEL (reference sequence). Trimming cost V 3 bases and J 4 bases; bases outside gene matches: 8. The CDR3 here is CASSHVGLAGFGETQYF. CDR3 nucleotides: TGTGCCAGCAGCCATGTGGGACTAGCGGGGTTCGGAGAGACCCAGTACTTC.

This clonotype came up many times. This chain uses TRBV28 with TRBJ1-2; no reliable D call. CDR3 size: 12 residues. Looked up from germline, CDR1 is MDHEN and CDR2 is SYDVKM. Trimming cost V 5 bases and J 6 bases, with 10 bases left between them. The CDR3 DNA reads as TGTGCCAGCAGTCCTCCTAAACATGGCTACACCTTC. Its protein is CASSPPKHGYTF.

The J gene is TRBJ2-2, the V gene TRBV12-5; D is uncertain. The CDR3 has 17 amino acids. Per germline, CDR1 LGHNT and CDR2 FRNRAP. The V gene lost 2 bases and the J gene lost 4 bases, with 17 bases spanning the gap. The CDR3 reads CASGLSTFRTVTGELFF. The CDR3 nucleotides are TGTGCTAGTGGTTTGTCGACTTTCCGGACCGTCACCGGGGAGCTGTTTTTT.

In regard to this clonotype: A much bigger clone sits one base away, suggesting this may be a read error. The chain links TRBV20-1 to TRBJ1-2; D is uncertain. The CDR3 covers 12 residues. The germline gives CDR1 DFQATT, CDR2 SNEGSKA (reference sequence). CDR3 nucleotide sequence: TGCAGTGCTAGTAACTTGGACTATGGCTACGCCTTC. The encoded protein is CSASNLDYGYAF.

This clonotype was observed many times. V and J are TRBV12-3 or TRBV12-4 and TRBJ1-1, with TRBD1 as a possible D gene (6 bases). The CDR3 covers 14 residues. V shed 3 bases and J shed 0 bases, with 8 bases lying between them. The CDR3 DNA reads as TGTGCCAGCAGTTTCCAGGGGATGAACACTGAAGCTTTCTTT. Its protein product is CASSFQGMNTEAFF.

The sample holds a few counts of this clonotype. V gene TRBV5-1 combines with J gene TRBJ1-2; D unclear. V lost 0 bases, J lost 6 bases, and 9 bases lay in between. Looked up from germline, CDR1 is SGHRS and CDR2 is YFSETQ. The CDR3 covers 13 residues. The CDR3 DNA reads as TGCGCCAGCAGCTTGGAAGGATACGATGGCTACACCTTC. Its translation: CASSLEGYDGYTF.

This clonotype has only a few counts. The CDR3 sequence: CASSQGQRDAEAFF. CDR3 nucleotides: TGTGCCAGCAGCCAGGGACAGCGTGACGCTGAAGCTTTCTTT. This rearrangement joins TRBV7-8 to TRBJ1-1, with 7 nucleotides matching TRBD1. The CDR3 totals 14 residues. J lost 6 bases, V lost 5 bases, and 9 bases had no gene match. Germline assignment: CDR1 SGHVS and CDR2 FQNEAQ.

This clonotype was recorded many times. V and J are TRBV28 and TRBJ2-5; the match to TRBD1 covers 8 bases. This CDR3 comprises 16 residues. Germline trimming cut 6 bases from V and 1 base from J; bases unmatched to any gene: 10. The germline V gene has CDR1 MDHEN and CDR2 SYDVKM. The CDR3 sequence is CASRGTGWYPQETQYF. Written as DNA, the CDR3 is TGTGCCAGCAGGGGGACAGGATGGTACCCCCAAGAGACCCAGTACTTC. The whole variable domain, remainder taken from reference TRBV28 and TRBJ2-5, is DVKVTQSSRYLVKRTGEKVFLECVQDMDHENMFWYRQDPGLGLRLIYFSYDVKMKEKGDIPEGYSVSREKKERFSLILESASTNQTSMYLCASRGTGWYPQETQYFGPGTRLLVL.

This clonotype was counted at least ten times. V usage is TRBV7-2 and J usage is TRBJ2-7, with TRBD2 matching over 13 bases. Trimming at V came to 1 base and at J to 4 bases, leaving 1 base not matched to a gene. This CDR3 is built from 15 residues. In germline, CDR1 is SGHTA, CDR2 FQGNSA. CDR3 protein: CASSLVGLAGYEQYF. CDR3 bases: TGTGCCAGCAGCTTAGTGGGACTAGCGGGATACGAGCAGTACTTC.